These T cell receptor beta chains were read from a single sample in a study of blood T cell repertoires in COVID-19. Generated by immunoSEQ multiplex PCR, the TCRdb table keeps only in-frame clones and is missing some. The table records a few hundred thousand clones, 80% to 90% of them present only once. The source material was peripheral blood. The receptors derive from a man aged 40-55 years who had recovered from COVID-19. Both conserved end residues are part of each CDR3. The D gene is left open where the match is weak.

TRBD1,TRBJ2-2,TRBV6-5,CASRRDRGRDGELFF
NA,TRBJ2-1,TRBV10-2,CASRLGDYNEQFF
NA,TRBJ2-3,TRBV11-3,CASSVSGTTDTQYF
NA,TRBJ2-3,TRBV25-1,CASSEALTDTQYF
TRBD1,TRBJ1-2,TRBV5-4,CASSSNRGQHGYTF
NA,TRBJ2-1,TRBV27,CATQGPYNEQFF
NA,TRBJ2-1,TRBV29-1,CSVGRGGELFF
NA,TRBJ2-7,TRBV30,CAWSGGNEQYF
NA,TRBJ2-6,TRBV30,CAWRPIDWSSGANVLTF
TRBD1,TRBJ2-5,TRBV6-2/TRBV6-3,CASSYVSRGQGFAKTQYF
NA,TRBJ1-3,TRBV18,CASSPMDSGNTIYF
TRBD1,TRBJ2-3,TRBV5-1,CASSAGTGSSTDTQYF
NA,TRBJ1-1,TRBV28,CASSLWTANTEAFF
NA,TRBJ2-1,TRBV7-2,CASMEVGWRGVEQFF
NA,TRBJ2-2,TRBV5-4,CASSLPQGNTGELFF
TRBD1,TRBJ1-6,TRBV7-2,CASSPGTDYNSPLHF
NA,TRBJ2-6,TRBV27,CASSLKGVSSGANVLTF
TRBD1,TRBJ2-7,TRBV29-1,CSVEKNRDRDYEQYF
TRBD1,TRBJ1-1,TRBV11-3,CASSPSGRGHTEAFF
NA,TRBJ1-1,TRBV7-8,CASSLERTDMNTEAFF
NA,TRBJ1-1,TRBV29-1,CSGSGPSSTEAFF
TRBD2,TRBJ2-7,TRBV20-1,CSASWFRGVDYEQYF
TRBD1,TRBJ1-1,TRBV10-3,CAIGISLQGGEAFF
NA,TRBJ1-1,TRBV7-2,CASSFLLNTEAFF
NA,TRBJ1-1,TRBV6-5,CASSYSPEFTEAFF
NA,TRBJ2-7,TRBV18,CASSLGQKHEQYF
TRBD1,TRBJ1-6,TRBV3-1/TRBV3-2,CASSQRQGSSPLHF
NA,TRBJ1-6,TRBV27,CASSLSVRQTYNSPLHF
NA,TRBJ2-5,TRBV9,CASSVGGWRSEAQYF
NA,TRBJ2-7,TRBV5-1,CASSPDRRAYEQYF
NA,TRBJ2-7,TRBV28,CASRTGHGAYEQYF
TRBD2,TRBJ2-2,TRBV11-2,CASGTLAGANTGELFF
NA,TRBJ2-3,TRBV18,CASSPPQGGRDTQYF
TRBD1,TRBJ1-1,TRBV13,CASSARDRAYTEAFF
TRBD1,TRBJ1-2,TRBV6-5,CASSPRTGGGYGYTF
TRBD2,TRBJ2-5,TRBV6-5,CASSTGLPRATQYF
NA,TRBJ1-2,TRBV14,CASSQDLVRDYGYTF
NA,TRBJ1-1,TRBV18,CASSPAGSMNTEAFF
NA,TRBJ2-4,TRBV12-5,CASGSWAGPLSRYIQYF
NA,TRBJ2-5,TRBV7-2,CASSLVYRAPRETQYF
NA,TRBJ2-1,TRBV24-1,CATSGSGINNEQFF
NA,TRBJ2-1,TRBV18,CASSPMGAPYNEQFF